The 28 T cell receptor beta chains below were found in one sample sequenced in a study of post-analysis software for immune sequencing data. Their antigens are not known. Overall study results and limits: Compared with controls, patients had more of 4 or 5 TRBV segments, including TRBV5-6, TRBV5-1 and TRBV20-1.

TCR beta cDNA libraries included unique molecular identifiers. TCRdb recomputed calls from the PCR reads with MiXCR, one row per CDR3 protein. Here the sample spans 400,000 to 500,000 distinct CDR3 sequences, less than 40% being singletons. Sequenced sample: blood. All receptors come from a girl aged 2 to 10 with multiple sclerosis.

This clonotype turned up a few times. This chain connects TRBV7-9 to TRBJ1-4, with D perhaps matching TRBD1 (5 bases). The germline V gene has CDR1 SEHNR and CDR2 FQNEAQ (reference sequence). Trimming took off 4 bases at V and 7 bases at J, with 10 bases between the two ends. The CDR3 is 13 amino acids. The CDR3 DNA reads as TGTGCCAGCAGCTCGCAGACAGTTGAAAAACTGTTTTTT. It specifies CASSSQTVEKLFF.

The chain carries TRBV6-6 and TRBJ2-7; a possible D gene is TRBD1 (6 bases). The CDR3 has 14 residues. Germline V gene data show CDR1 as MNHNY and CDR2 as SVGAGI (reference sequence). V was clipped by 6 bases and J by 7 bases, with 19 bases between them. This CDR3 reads CASRNGQWTWEQYF. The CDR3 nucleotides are TGTGCCAGCAGAAATGGACAGTGGACGTGGGAGCAGTACTTC.

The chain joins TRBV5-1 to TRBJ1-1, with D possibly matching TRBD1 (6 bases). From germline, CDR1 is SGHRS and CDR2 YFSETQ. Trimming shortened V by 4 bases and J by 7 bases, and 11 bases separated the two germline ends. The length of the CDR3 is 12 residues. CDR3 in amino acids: CASSRGTNEAFF. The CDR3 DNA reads TGCGCCAGCAGCCGCGGGACAAATGAAGCTTTCTTT. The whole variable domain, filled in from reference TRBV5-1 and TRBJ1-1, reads KAGVTQTPRYLIKTRGQQVTLSCSPISGHRSVSWYQQTPGQGLQFLFEYFSETQRNKGNFPGRFSGRQFSNSRSEMNVSTLELGDSALYLCASSRGTNEAFFGQGTRLTVV.

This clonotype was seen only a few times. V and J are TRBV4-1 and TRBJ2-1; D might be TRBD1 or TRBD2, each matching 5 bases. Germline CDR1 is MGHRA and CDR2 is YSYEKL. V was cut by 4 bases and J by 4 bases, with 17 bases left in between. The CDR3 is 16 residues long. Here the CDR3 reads CASSPTGRRRYNEQFF. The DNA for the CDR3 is TGCGCCAGCAGCCCCACGGGACGGCGCAGGTACAATGAGCAGTTCTTC.

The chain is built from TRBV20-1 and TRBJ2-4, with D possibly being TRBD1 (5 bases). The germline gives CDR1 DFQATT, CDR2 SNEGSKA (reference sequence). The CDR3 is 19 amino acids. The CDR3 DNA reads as TGCAGCCTATTGAGAAGGGTTTGGTCCGACAGTCCAGCCAAAAACATTCAGTACTTC. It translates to CSLLRRVWSDSPAKNIQYF.

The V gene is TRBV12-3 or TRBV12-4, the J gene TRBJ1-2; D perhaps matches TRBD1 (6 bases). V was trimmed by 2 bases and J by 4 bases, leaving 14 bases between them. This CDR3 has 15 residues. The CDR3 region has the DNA TGTGCCAGCAGTTTACTGCAGGGAGGGGGCTATGGCTACACCTTC. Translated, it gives CASSLLQGGGYGYTF.

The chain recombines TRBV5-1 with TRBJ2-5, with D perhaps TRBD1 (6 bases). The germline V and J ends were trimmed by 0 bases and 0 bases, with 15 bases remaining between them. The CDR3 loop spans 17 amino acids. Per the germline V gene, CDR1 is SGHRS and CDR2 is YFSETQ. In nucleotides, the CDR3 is TGCGCCAGCAGCTTGGAGGTGGGGGCCTATCACCAAGAGACCCAGTACTTC. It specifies CASSLEVGAYHQETQYF. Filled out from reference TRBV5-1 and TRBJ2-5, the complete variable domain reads KAGVTQTPRYLIKTRGQQVTLSCSPISGHRSVSWYQQTPGQGLQFLFEYFSETQRNKGNFPGRFSGRQFSNSRSEMNVSTLELGDSALYLCASSLEVGAYHQETQYFGPGTRLLVL.

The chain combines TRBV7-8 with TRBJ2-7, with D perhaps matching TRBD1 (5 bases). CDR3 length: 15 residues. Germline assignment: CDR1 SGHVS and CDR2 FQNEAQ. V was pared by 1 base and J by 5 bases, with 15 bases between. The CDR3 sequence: CASSLVGVGRDEQYF. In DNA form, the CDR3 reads TGTGCCAGCAGCTTAGTAGGGGTTGGTCGCGACGAGCAGTACTTC.

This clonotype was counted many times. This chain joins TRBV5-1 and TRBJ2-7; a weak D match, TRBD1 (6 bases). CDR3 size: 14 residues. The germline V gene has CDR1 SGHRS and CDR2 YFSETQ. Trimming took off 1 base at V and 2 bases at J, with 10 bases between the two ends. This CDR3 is CASSLLQGPYEQYF. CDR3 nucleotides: TGCGCCAGCAGCTTGCTCCAGGGGCCCTACGAGCAGTACTTC.

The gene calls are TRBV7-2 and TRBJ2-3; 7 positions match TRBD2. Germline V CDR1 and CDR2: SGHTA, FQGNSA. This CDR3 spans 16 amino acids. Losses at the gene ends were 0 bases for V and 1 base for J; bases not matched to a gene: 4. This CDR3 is CASSLALTSRTDTQYF. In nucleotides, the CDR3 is TGTGCCAGCAGCTTAGCCCTGACTAGCCGCACAGATACGCAGTATTTT.

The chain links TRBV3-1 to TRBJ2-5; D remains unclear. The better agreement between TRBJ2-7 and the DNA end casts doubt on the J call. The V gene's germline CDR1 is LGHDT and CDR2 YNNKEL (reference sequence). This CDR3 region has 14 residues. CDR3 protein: CASSHSWGFHEQYF. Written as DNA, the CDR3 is TGTGCCAGCAGCCACAGCTGGGGATTCCACGAGCAGTACTTC.

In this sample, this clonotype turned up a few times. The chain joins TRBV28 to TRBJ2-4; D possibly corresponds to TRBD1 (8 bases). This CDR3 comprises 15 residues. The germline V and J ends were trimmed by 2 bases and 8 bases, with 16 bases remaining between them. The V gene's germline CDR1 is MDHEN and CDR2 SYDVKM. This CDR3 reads CASSLPSTGGDIQYF. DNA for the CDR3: TGTGCCAGCAGTTTACCCTCTACAGGGGGGGACATTCAGTACTTC.

The CDR3 is CATSDTHHPDTQYF. The CDR3 DNA reads as TGTGCCACCAGTGACACCCATCACCCAGATACGCAGTATTTT. The genes are TRBV24-1 and TRBJ2-3; no reliable D call. V was cut by 4 bases and J by 4 bases, with 11 bases left in between. Germline CDR1 reads KGHDR; CDR2 reads SFDVKD. The CDR3 has 14 amino acids.

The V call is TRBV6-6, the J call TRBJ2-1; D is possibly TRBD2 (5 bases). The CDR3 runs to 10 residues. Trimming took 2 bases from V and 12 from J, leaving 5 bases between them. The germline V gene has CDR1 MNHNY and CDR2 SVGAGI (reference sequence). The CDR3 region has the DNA TGTGCCAGCAGTTACGCGGGGCAGTTCTTC. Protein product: CASSYAGQFF.

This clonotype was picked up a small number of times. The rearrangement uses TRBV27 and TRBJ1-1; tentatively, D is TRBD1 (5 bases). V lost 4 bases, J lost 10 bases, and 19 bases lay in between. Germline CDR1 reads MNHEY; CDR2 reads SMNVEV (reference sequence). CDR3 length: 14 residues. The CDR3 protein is CASSSPGRAFRAFF. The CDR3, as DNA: TGTGCCAGCAGTTCCCCAGGGCGGGCGTTTAGAGCTTTCTTT.

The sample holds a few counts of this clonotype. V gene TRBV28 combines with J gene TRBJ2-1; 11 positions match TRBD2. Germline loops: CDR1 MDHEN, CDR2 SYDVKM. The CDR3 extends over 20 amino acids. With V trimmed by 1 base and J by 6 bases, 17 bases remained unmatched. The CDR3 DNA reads TGTGCCAGCAGTTTATTTCCCGGTAGGCCGGGACTAGCGGTCCGCAATGAGCAGTTCTTC. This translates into CASSLFPGRPGLAVRNEQFF.

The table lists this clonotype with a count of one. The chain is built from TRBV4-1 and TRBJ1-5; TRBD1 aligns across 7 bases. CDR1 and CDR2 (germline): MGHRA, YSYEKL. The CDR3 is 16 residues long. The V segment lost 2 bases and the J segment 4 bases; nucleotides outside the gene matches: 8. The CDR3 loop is CASSQTRQGANQPQHF. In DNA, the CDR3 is TGCGCCAGCAGCCAAACCCGACAGGGTGCGAATCAGCCCCAGCATTTT.

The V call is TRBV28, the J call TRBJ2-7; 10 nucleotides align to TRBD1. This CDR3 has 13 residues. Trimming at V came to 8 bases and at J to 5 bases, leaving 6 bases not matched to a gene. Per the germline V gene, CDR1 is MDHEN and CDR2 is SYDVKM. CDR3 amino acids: CASQTGGINEQYF. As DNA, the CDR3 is TGTGCCAGCCAGACAGGGGGCATCAACGAGCAGTACTTC.

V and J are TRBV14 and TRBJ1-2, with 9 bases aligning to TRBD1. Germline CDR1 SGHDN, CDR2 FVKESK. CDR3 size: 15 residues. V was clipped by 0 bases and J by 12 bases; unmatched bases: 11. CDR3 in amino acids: CASSQERGTGNNDTF. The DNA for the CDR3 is TGTGCCAGCAGCCAAGAGCGCGGGACAGGGAATAATGACACCTTC.

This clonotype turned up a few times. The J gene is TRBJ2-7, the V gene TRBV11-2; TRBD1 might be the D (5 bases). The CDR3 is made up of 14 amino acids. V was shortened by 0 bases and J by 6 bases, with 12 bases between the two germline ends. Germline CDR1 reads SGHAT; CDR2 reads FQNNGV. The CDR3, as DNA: TGTGCCAGCAGCTTAGAAGGGGTTGGCGCCGAGCAGTACTTC. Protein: CASSLEGVGAEQYF.

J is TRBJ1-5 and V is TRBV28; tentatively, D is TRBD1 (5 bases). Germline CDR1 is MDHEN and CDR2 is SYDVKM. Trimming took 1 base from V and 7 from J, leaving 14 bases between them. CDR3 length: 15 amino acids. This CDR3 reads CASSLYRGPGQPQHF. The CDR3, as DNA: TGTGCCAGCAGTTTATATCGGGGCCCGGGGCAGCCCCAGCATTTT.

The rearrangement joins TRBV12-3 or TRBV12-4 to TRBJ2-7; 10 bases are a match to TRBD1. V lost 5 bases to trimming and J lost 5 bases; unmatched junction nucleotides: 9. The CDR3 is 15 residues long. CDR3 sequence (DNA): TGTGCCAGCAGTGGGGGAGGGACAGGGGACCACGAGCAGTACTTC. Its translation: CASSGGGTGDHEQYF.

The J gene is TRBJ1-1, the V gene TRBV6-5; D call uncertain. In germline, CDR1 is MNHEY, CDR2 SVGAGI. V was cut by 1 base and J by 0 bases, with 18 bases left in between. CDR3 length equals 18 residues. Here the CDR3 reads CASSYYWGREGLNTEAFF. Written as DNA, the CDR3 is TGTGCCAGCAGTTACTATTGGGGTAGGGAAGGACTGAACACTGAAGCTTTCTTT.

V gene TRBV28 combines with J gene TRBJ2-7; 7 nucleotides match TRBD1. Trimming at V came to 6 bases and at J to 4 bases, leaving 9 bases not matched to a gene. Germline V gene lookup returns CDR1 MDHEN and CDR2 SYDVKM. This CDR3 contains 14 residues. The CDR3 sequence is CASRPTGYPYEQYF. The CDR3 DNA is TGTGCCAGCAGACCGACAGGGTACCCTTACGAGCAGTACTTC. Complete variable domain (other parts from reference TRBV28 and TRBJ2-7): DVKVTQSSRYLVKRTGEKVFLECVQDMDHENMFWYRQDPGLGLRLIYFSYDVKMKEKGDIPEGYSVSREKKERFSLILESASTNQTSMYLCASRPTGYPYEQYFGPGTRLTVT.

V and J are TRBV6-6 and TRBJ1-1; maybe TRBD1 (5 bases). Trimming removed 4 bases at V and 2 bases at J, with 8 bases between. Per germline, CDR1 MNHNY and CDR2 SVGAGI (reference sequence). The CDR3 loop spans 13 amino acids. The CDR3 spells CASSWGSNTEAFF. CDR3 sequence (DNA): TGTGCCAGCAGTTGGGGCTCAAACACTGAAGCTTTCTTT.

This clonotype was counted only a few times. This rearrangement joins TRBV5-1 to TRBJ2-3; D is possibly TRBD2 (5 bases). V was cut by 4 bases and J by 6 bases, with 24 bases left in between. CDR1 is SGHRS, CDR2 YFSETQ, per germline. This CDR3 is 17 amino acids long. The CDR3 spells CASSLGSGGPGRDTQYF. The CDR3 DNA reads TGCGCCAGCAGCCTCGGCAGTGGAGGTCCCGGTAGGGATACGCAGTATTTT. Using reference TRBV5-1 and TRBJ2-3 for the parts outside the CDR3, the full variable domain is KAGVTQTPRYLIKTRGQQVTLSCSPISGHRSVSWYQQTPGQGLQFLFEYFSETQRNKGNFPGRFSGRQFSNSRSEMNVSTLELGDSALYLCASSLGSGGPGRDTQYFGPGTRLTVL.

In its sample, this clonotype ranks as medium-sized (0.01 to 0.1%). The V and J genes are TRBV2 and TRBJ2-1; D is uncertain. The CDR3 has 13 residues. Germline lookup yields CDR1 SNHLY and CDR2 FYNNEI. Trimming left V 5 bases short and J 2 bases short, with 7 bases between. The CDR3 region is CASSPITYNEQFF. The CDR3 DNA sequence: TGTGCCAGCAGTCCAATTACCTACAATGAGCAGTTCTTC.

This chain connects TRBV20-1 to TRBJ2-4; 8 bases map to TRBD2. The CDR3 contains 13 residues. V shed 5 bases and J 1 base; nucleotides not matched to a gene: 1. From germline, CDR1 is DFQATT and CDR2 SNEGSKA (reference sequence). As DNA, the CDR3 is TGCAGTGCTGGCGGGGGGGCCAAAAACATTCAGTACTTC. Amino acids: CSAGGGAKNIQYF.